This TCR beta chain comes out of a study of T-cell reconstitution after alpha-beta-depleted transplantation in children. Unique molecular identifiers were incorporated during preparation of the TCRbeta library. From the PCR reads, TCRdb called clonotypes with MiXCR, one entry per CDR3 protein. The sample holds roughly 490,000 distinct CDR3 sequences, 10% to 12% seen once. Findings and limits, study-wide: Expanded clones from the graft, numbering several hundred, reportedly supplied alpha-beta T cells about two months after transplant. Most T-cell counts and diversity one year after the transplant came from T cells that were newly produced.

The CDR3 consists of 16 residues. Trimming shortened V by 2 bases and J by 9 bases, and 19 bases separated the two germline ends. From germline, CDR1 is KGHDR and CDR2 SFDVKD. Remarks on this clonotype: Its antigen is currently unknown.

The sequence was obtained from a female patient aged 2-9 years who had a stem cell transplant for aplastic anemia, so the T cells may come from the graft donor. Sequencing was performed on PBMCs, mostly from graft donor cells, taken 180 days after TCRalphabeta/CD19-depleted stem cell transplant. The chain links TRBV24-1 to TRBJ1-5, with D uncertain. The CDR3 is CATSDSQDGPLRPQHF. CDR3 DNA sequence: TGTGCCACCAGTGATTCCCAGGACGGTCCCCTCAGGCCCCAGCATTTT.